This T cell receptor beta chain stems from a study of T cell changes during pregnancy in multiple sclerosis. CDR1 is SGHRS and CDR2 is YFSETQ in the germline V gene. The V end was cut by 1 base, the J end by 2 bases, with 10 bases between. CDR3 length equals 14 residues. Here immunoSEQ multiplex PCR was the method, and the copy in TCRdb shows in-frame clones only, minus some. The sample contains roughly 76,000 clones, about nine tenths of which appear only once. The sequence was collected from a female donor with multiple sclerosis, enrolled in a pregnancy study. Source: CD4+ T cells from peripheral blood mononuclear cells, taken after pregnancy. This rearrangement joins TRBV5-1 to TRBJ2-7, with D unresolved. The CDR3 region has the DNA TGCGCCAGCAGCTTGAGTCAGGCCACCTACGAGCAGTACTTC. This sequence encodes CASSLSQATYEQYF.